The 27 T cell receptor beta chains listed next were all sequenced from one sample in a study of CD8+ T cells in alopecia areata. Extraction and reverse transcription of RNA yielded cDNA as the sequencing template. Libraries were prepared by immunoSEQ multiplex PCR; TCRdb keeps only in-frame clonotypes and omits some of them. The sample has some 95,000 clones, about 40% seen once; the top ten hold 0.79%. The sequenced sample consisted of CD4+ T cells sorted from blood. Receptor source: a human donor with alopecia areata.

This clone is judged medium-sized. V usage is TRBV9 and J usage is TRBJ2-7; the D is unclear. The CDR3 contains 13 residues. V gave up 4 bases and J gave up 0 bases, with 8 bases separating them. Germline V gives CDR1 SGDLS, CDR2 YYNGEE. The CDR3 DNA reads as TGTGCCAGCAGCCATTCGTCCTCCTACGAGCAGTACTTC. Amino acids: CASSHSSSYEQYF.

V and J are TRBV29-1 and TRBJ2-1, with D tentatively TRBD2 (6 bases). V was trimmed by 2 bases and J by 7 bases, leaving 18 bases between them. This CDR3 has 15 amino acids. CDR1 and CDR2 (germline): SQVTM, ANQGSEA. CDR3 sequence: CSVEPAVALANEQFF. CDR3 bases: TGCAGCGTTGAACCCGCCGTGGCCCTAGCGAATGAGCAGTTCTTC.

This chain connects TRBV5-1 to TRBJ2-1, with D perhaps matching TRBD1 (6 bases). This CDR3 is 14 amino acids long. V lost 6 bases and J 0 bases, leaving 10 bases between the germline ends. The germline V gene has CDR1 SGHRS and CDR2 YFSETQ. The CDR3 here is CASTRDISYNEQFF. DNA for the CDR3: TGCGCCAGCACTCGGGACATCTCCTACAATGAGCAGTTCTTC.

The chain joins TRBV29-1 to TRBJ2-1; TRBD1 is a possible D gene (7 bases). CDR3 size: 14 residues. V lost 6 bases to trimming and J lost 9 bases, with 21 bases between them. Germline lookup yields CDR1 SQVTM and CDR2 ANQGSEA. CDR3 region: CSVAGGRFAGEQFF. CDR3 nucleotides: TGCAGCGTCGCAGGGGGGCGCTTCGCGGGTGAGCAGTTCTTC.

This clone was seen a handful of times. This rearrangement joins TRBV29-1 to TRBJ1-1; 9 positions match TRBD1. CDR1 SQVTM and CDR2 ANQGSEA come from the germline V gene. This CDR3 spans 14 amino acids. Germline trimming cut 6 bases from V and 1 base from J; bases unmatched to any gene: 6. The CDR3 region has the DNA TGCAGCGTCGCCGTACAGGGGGCGAACACTGAAGCTTTCTTT. Protein product: CSVAVQGANTEAFF.

V usage is TRBV25-1 and J usage is TRBJ2-7; 12 bases are a match to TRBD2. Germline assignment: CDR1 MGHDK and CDR2 SYGVNS. The CDR3 is made up of 16 amino acids. V gave up 2 bases and J gave up 0 bases; unmatched junction bases: 2. Here the CDR3 DNA reads TGTGCCAGCAGTGAACCGGGACTAGCGGGCTCCTACGAGCAGTACTTC. Its translation is CASSEPGLAGSYEQYF.

J is TRBJ2-6 and V is TRBV5-1; D unclear. This CDR3 comprises 15 residues. The ends were cut back, 1 base at V and 0 bases at J, with 5 bases in the middle. The V gene's germline CDR1 is SGHRS and CDR2 YFSETQ. CDR3: CASSLTLSGANVLTF. The CDR3 nucleotides are TGCGCCAGCAGCTTGACACTCTCTGGGGCCAACGTCCTGACTTTC.

The chain uses TRBV2 and TRBJ2-5; D is uncertain. Trimming removed 8 bases from V and 5 bases from J, with 12 bases in between. Germline values: CDR1 SNHLY, CDR2 FYNNEI. The CDR3 runs 12 residues. The CDR3: CASGPWAETQYF. The CDR3 nucleotides are TGTGCCAGCGGCCCATGGGCCGAGACCCAGTACTTC.

V gene TRBV11-1 combines with J gene TRBJ1-1, with 8 bases fitting TRBD1. The CDR3 is made up of 14 amino acids. In germline, CDR1 is SGHAT, CDR2 FQDESV (reference sequence). The junction had 6 bases not matched to a gene; V was cut back by 4 bases and J by 5 bases. The CDR3 reads CASSSTGAGTEAFF. As DNA, the CDR3 is TGTGCCAGCAGCTCGACAGGGGCAGGAACTGAAGCTTTCTTT.

This clone appeared a few times. This sequence joins TRBV28 and TRBJ2-7; D is uncertain. Germline V gene sequence: CDR1 MDHEN, CDR2 SYDVKM. V lost 1 base and J 6 bases, leaving 4 bases between the germline ends. CDR3 size: 11 residues. This chain's CDR3 is CASSLYSEQYF. Here the CDR3 DNA reads TGTGCCAGCAGTTTATACAGCGAGCAGTACTTC.

The rearrangement uses TRBV10-2 and TRBJ2-7, with 7 bases identical to TRBD2. CDR1 WSHSY and CDR2 SAAADI come from the germline V gene. The CDR3 runs 13 residues. V gave up 8 bases and J gave up 2 bases; unmatched junction bases: 6. CDR3 sequence: CASSSGPTYEQYF. The DNA of the CDR3 is TGCGCCAGCTCTAGCGGTCCCACCTACGAGCAGTACTTC.

This clone was detected a few times. The gene calls are TRBV5-1 and TRBJ2-7; 8 bases map to TRBD1. CDR1 is SGHRS and CDR2 is YFSETQ in the germline V gene. J was trimmed by 3 bases and V by 4 bases; bases with no gene match: 6. The CDR3 contains 14 residues. The CDR3 nucleotides are TGCGCCAGCAGCCCACAGGGGGAAGACTACGAGCAGTACTTC. Encoded protein: CASSPQGEDYEQYF.

The chain carries TRBV7-8 and TRBJ2-1, with TRBD1 as a possible D gene (5 bases). The V gene lost 4 bases and the J gene lost 9 bases, with 10 bases spanning the gap. CDR3 length: 12 amino acids. Germline values: CDR1 SGHVS, CDR2 FQNEAQ. The CDR3: CASSSNRGEQFF. The CDR3 region has the DNA TGTGCCAGCAGCTCTAATAGGGGTGAGCAGTTCTTC.

This clone occurred a few times. The rearrangement joins TRBV7-6 to TRBJ2-7; D assignment may be TRBD1 or TRBD2 (5 bases each). The CDR3 has 12 amino acids. Germline assignment: CDR1 SGHVS and CDR2 FNYEAQ. Trimming removed 4 bases from V and 2 bases from J, with 6 bases in between. The CDR3 DNA is TGTGCCAGCAGCTCGGGGCCCTACGAGCAGTACTTC. Translation: CASSSGPYEQYF.

The J gene is TRBJ1-1, the V gene TRBV7-8; no clear D. The germline V gene has CDR1 SGHVS and CDR2 FQNEAQ. This CDR3 spans 14 amino acids. Trimming stripped 4 bases from V and 1 base from J, with 10 bases between. CDR3 sequence reads: CASSSFAGNTEAFF. CDR3 nucleotide sequence: TGTGCCAGCAGCTCCTTTGCGGGGAACACTGAAGCTTTCTTT.

Turning to this clone: The same CDR3 is also encoded by other DNA sequences in this sample. The chain combines TRBV29-1 with TRBJ2-1; TRBD2 agrees at 8 bases. Per the germline V gene, CDR1 is SQVTM and CDR2 is ANQGSEA. The V gene end was trimmed by 6 bases and the J gene end by 7 bases; junction bases not matched to a gene: 8. The CDR3 contains 13 residues. The CDR3 region is CSVPGLGANEQFF. The DNA of the CDR3 is TGCAGCGTCCCGGGACTAGGGGCGAATGAGCAGTTCTTC.

The chain uses TRBV30 and TRBJ2-1, with D maybe TRBD2 (6 bases). Germline values: CDR1 GTSNPN, CDR2 SVGIG (reference sequence). Trimming left V 1 base short and J 8 bases short, with 18 bases between. The CDR3 has 15 amino acids. CDR3 DNA sequence: TGTGCCTGGAGTGACGGCGGGCTAGCGATTTATGAGCAGTTCTTC. This translates into CAWSDGGLAIYEQFF.

This clone has a handful of counts. V is TRBV29-1 and J is TRBJ2-3; 7 positions match TRBD1. V dropped 4 bases and J dropped 2; count of bases not matched to a gene: 9. Germline assignment: CDR1 SQVTM and CDR2 ANQGSEA. There are 15 residues in the CDR3. The CDR3 DNA reads TGCAGCGTTGGGGGACAGAGCCTTTTCACAGATACGCAGTATTTT. It translates to CSVGGQSLFTDTQYF.

This clone was observed a few times. J is TRBJ1-1 and V is TRBV28; possible D gene TRBD1, 6 bases. The germline V gene has CDR1 MDHEN and CDR2 SYDVKM. The V gene lost 4 bases and the J gene lost 4 bases, with 13 bases spanning the gap. There are 14 residues in the CDR3. CDR3 loop: CASSSGAVPTEAFF. In nucleotides, the CDR3 is TGTGCCAGCAGTTCAGGGGCGGTCCCCACTGAAGCTTTCTTT.

This clone came up a few times. The V and J genes are TRBV28 and TRBJ1-2; D not resolved. The germline V gene has CDR1 MDHEN and CDR2 SYDVKM. The CDR3 length is 12 residues. Deletions cut 6 bases from V and 7 bases from J, with 12 bases between. As DNA, the CDR3 is TGTGCCAGCAGCCTAATTCGGGGTGGCTACACCTTC. It translates to CASSLIRGGYTF.

This chain joins TRBV30 and TRBJ2-4, with D uncertain. CDR3 length: 11 amino acids. V lost 4 bases and J lost 1, with 2 bases in between. Germline V gene sequence: CDR1 GTSNPN, CDR2 SVGIG (reference sequence). CDR3 region: CAWTAKNIQYF. CDR3 DNA sequence: TGTGCCTGGACCGCCAAAAACATTCAGTACTTC.

V is TRBV5-1 and J is TRBJ2-7; weak D call: TRBD1 (5 bases). Trimming stripped 4 bases from V and 0 bases from J, with 8 bases between. This CDR3 is 13 amino acids long. Per the germline V gene, CDR1 is SGHRS and CDR2 is YFSETQ. The CDR3 protein is CASSGAASYEQYF. Here the CDR3 DNA reads TGCGCCAGCAGCGGGGCAGCCTCCTACGAGCAGTACTTC.

The chain carries TRBV25-1 and TRBJ1-2, with TRBD1 matching over 9 bases. The germline V gene encodes CDR1 MGHDK and CDR2 SYGVNS. Trimming cost V 4 bases and J 1 base; bases outside gene matches: 7. This CDR3 contains 16 residues. In DNA, the CDR3 is TGTGCCAGCAGTGCTGCCGGGACAGGGCTTAACTATGGCTACACCTTC. Protein product: CASSAAGTGLNYGYTF.

This clone was detected only a few times. The chain employs TRBV29-1 and TRBJ2-1; weak D call: TRBD2 (6 bases). This CDR3 contains 14 residues. Trimming removed 1 base at V and 4 bases at J, with 11 bases between. CDR1 and CDR2 (germline): SQVTM, ANQGSEA. DNA of the CDR3: TGCAGCGTTGAAGGGGGACTGATATACAATGAGCAGTTCTTC. Its protein product is CSVEGGLIYNEQFF.

This clone has only a few counts. V is TRBV7-9 and J is TRBJ2-5, with 9 bases matching TRBD2. V lost 6 bases and J lost 5; bases outside the gene matches: 7. The CDR3 has 14 residues. Germline loops: CDR1 SEHNR, CDR2 FQNEAQ (reference sequence). Here the CDR3 reads CASRPGLATETQYF. CDR3 nucleotides: TGTGCCAGCAGACCGGGACTAGCAACGGAGACCCAGTACTTC.

In its sample, this clone was seen a few times. DNA of the CDR3: TGTGCCACCCGCGGGGCCGGCACAGATACGCAGTATTTT. This codes for CATRGAGTDTQYF. The genes are TRBV28 and TRBJ2-3; D is perhaps TRBD2 (6 bases). CDR3 length equals 13 residues. V was trimmed by 10 bases and J by 1 base, leaving 12 bases between them. CDR1 is MDHEN and CDR2 is SYDVKM in the germline V gene.

This clone has a handful of counts. The J gene is TRBJ2-3, the V gene TRBV20-1, with D uncertain. This CDR3 is built from 11 residues. Germline CDR1 is DFQATT and CDR2 is SNEGSKA (reference sequence). The chain's CDR3 is CSANSQNTQYF. For the CDR3, the DNA is TGCAGCGCCAATTCCCAAAATACGCAGTATTTT.